This is a list of T cell receptor beta chains from one sample in a study of shared T cell receptors in the human thymus. Sequencing used immunoSEQ multiplex PCR; TCRdb keeps in-frame clones, though not all of them. This table has around 67,000 clones, about 95% appearing once. Sequencing was performed on thymocytes. All receptors derive from a human donor. CDR3s include the opening cysteine and the closing phenylalanine or tryptophan. The D gene is left open where the match is weak. Clone sizes are given selectively: once, few, many, or a class where the clone is expanded.

TRBV2,-,-,TRBJ1-6,CASSESGGGGSPLHF,TGTGCCAGCAGTGAATCAGGAGGCGGGGGTTCACCCCTCCACTTT
TRBV19,-,-,TRBJ1-1,CASSLDSPEAFAEAFF,TGTGCCAGTAGCCTGGACAGTCCCGAAGCCTTCGCTGAAGCTTTCTTT
TRBV29-1,TRBD1,-,TRBJ1-2,CKEENAGDRITNYGYTF,TGCAAAGAGGAAAACGCTGGGGACAGGATCACTAACTATGGCTACACCTTC
TRBV7-6,-,-,TRBJ2-2,CASGEHGELFF,TGTGCCAGCGGCGAGCACGGGGAGCTGTTTTTT
TRBV28,TRBD1,-,TRBJ2-7,CASSRDRGGAVEQYF,TGTGCCAGCAGTAGGGACAGGGGTGGGGCGGTCGAGCAGTACTTC
TRBV4-3,-,-,TRBJ1-1,CASSQERLPLGGQPNTEAFF,TGCGCCAGCAGCCAAGAGCGGCTACCCCTCGGGGGTCAACCGAACACTGAAGCTTTCTTT
TRBV6-1,TRBD1,few,TRBJ1-1,CASTAHGGQYEAFF,TGTGCCAGCACCGCACACGGGGGACAGTATGAAGCTTTCTTT
TRBV6-5,TRBD1,once,TRBJ1-3,CASRVTGEGNTIYF,TGTGCCAGCAGGGTTACAGGGGAAGGAAACACCATATATTTT
TRBV11-2,-,-,TRBJ2-7,CASSLVQNSYEQYF,TGTGCCAGCAGCTTAGTACAGAACTCCTACGAGCAGTACTTC
TRBV13,TRBD1,-,TRBJ2-7,CASSLEPGQGASSLSYEQYF,TGTGCCAGCAGCTTAGAACCGGGACAGGGGGCTTCCTCTCTTTCCTACGAGCAGTACTTC
TRBV7-2,TRBD2,-,TRBJ2-1,CASSLELAGGPGEQFF,TGTGCCAGCAGCTTAGAACTAGCGGGGGGGCCTGGTGAGCAGTTCTTC
TRBV5-6,TRBD2,-,TRBJ2-3,CASSVSGGAVMSGTDTQYF,TGTGCCAGCAGCGTTAGCGGGGGGGCCGTTATGAGTGGCACAGATACGCAGTATTTT
TRBV27,TRBD2,-,TRBJ2-1,CASSRNPGLAGNEQFF,TGTGCCAGCAGTCGCAATCCGGGACTAGCGGGGAATGAGCAGTTCTTC